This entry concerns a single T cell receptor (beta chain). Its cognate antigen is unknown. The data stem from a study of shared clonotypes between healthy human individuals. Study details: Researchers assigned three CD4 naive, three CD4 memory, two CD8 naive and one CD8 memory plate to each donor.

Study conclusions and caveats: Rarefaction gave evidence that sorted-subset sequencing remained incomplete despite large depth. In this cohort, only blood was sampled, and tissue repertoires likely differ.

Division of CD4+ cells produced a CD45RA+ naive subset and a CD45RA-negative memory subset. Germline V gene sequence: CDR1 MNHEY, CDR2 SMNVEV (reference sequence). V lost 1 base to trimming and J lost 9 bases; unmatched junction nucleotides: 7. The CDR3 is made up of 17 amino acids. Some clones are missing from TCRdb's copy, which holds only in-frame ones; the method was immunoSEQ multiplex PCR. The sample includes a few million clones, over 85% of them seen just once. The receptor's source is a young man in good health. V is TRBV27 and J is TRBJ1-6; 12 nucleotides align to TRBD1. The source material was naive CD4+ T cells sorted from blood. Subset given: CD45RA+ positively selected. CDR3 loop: CASSLLGQGAIRSPLHF. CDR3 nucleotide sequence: TGTGCCAGCAGTTTATTGGGACAGGGGGCGATACGTTCACCCCTCCACTTT.